This T cell receptor (beta chain) was documented in a study of T cells in tuberculosis. At the level of the study: T cells were selected with CD1B tetramers loaded with glucose monomycolate.

Sequencing of TCR-alpha and TCR-beta chains was unpaired. The protocol was immunoSEQ multiplex PCR, while the TCRdb copy is restricted to in-frame clones and leaves out a portion. This table holds tens of thousands of clones, roughly 93% found once. This clone showed up just once. The CDR3 extends over 16 amino acids. Germline CDR1 LNHDA, CDR2 SQIVND (reference sequence). With V trimmed by 4 bases and J by 2 bases, 3 bases remained unmatched. Thawed, overnight-rested PBMC were stained with GMM-loaded CD1B tetramer, viability dye and anti-CD3, then sorted. CD1B tetramers were loaded with Rhodococcus equi-derived C32 glucose monomycolate. Tetramer-sorted PBMC had been CD14 monocyte-depleted before freezing.

The sequenced material came from CD1b-GMM tetramer-negative cells sorted from PBMCs. The sequence was collected from an adult woman with latent tuberculosis. This chain uses TRBV19 with TRBJ2-2; 11 nucleotides line up with TRBD1. The DNA of the CDR3 is TGTGCCAGTAGTAACGGACAGGGGGCTAACACCGGGGAGCTGTTTTTT. It encodes CASSNGQGANTGELFF.